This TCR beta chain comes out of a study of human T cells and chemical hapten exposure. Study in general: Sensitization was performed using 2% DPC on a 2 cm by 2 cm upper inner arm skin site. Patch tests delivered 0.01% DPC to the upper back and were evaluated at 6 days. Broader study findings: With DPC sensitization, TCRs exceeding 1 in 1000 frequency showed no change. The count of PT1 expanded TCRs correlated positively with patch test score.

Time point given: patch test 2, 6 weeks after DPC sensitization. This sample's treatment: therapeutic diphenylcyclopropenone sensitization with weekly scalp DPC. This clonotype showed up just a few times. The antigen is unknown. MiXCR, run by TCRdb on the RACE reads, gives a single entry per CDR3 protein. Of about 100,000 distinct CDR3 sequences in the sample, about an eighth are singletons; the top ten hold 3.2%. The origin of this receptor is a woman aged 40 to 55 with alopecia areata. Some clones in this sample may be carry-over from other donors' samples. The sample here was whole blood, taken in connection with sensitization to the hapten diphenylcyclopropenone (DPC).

The CDR3 nucleotides read TGTGCCAGCAGCCCCACGTCAGGGGCGGGCCACGAGCAGTACTTC. Amino acid sequence: CASSPTSGAGHEQYF. J is TRBJ2-7 and V is TRBV7-9; D might be TRBD1 (6 bases). Germline CDR1 SEHNR, CDR2 FQNEAQ (reference sequence). Trimming shortened V by 5 bases and J by 5 bases, and 19 bases separated the two germline ends. The CDR3 runs to 15 residues.